The clone carrying this TCR beta chain was counted a few times. Its antigen is undetermined. PCR involved 60 Vbeta and 13 Jbeta primers. The method was immunoSEQ multiplex PCR; TCRdb's version includes in-frame clones alone and lacks a portion of them. The table has approximately 150,000 clones, around 10% seen once. The data were obtained in a study of cytomegalovirus exposure and HLA in healthy donors. Whole-study context: Among the approximately 400 genotyped donors, 65% to 90% were placed in the Caucasian-associated ancestry cluster.

J gave up 8 bases and V 5 bases, and 4 bases lay outside the gene matches. The germline CDR1 and CDR2 sequences are WNHNN and SYGVQD (reference sequence). The CDR3 is 14 residues long. Study observations and caveats: Later work associated 17,000 or so TCR beta sequences with HLA alleles at 0.05 false discovery rate.

The receptor's source is a male donor in good health and CMV-seronegative. Material: PBMCs. V and J are TRBV10-1 and TRBJ1-4; 11 positions match TRBD1. CDR3 loop: CASSPDRGREKLFF. CDR3 DNA: TGCGCCAGCAGTCCGGACAGGGGGCGAGAAAAACTGTTTTTT.